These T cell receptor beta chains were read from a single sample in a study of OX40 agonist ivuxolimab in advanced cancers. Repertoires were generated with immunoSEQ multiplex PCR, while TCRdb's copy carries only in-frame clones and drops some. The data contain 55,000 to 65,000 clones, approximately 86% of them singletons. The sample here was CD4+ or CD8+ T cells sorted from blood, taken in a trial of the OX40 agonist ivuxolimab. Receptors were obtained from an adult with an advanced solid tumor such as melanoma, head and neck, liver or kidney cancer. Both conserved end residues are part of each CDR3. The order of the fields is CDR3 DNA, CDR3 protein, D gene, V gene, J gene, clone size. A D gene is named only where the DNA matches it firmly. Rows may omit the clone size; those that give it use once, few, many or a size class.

TGTGCCAGCAGTTCTCGTCCCGGGCGGGTCGAGAACACTGAAGCTTTCTTT,CASSSRPGRVENTEAFF,-,TRBV28,TRBJ1-1,once
TGTGCCAGCAGCTTAGGCGGCAGTCGAGAGACCCAGTACTTC,CASSLGGSRETQYF,-,TRBV7-2,TRBJ2-5,-
TGTGCCAGCAGTTTAATTCCCACCTCAGGAGAAAAACTGTTTTTT,CASSLIPTSGEKLFF,-,TRBV28,TRBJ1-4,once
TGTGCCAGCTTAGGACAGGGGTTGTCCTACGAGCAGTACTTC,CASLGQGLSYEQYF,TRBD1,TRBV28,TRBJ2-7,-
TGCAGCGTTGGCCCCGCCGGACAGGGAGGCTATGGCTACACCTTC,CSVGPAGQGGYGYTF,TRBD1,TRBV29-1,TRBJ1-2,-
TGTGCCAGCAGTTCCTACTACGAGCAGTACTTC,CASSSYYEQYF,-,TRBV6-6,TRBJ2-7,few
TGTGCCAGCAGTTACTCGAGCGACAGGGCTGGCTACACCTTC,CASSYSSDRAGYTF,TRBD1,TRBV6-5,TRBJ1-2,-
TGTGCCAGCGGCGACAGGGTGGAGACCCAGTACTTC,CASGDRVETQYF,TRBD1,TRBV28,TRBJ2-5,once
TGTGCCAGCAGTGAAGCGCGGGCCGGGGAGCTGTTTTTT,CASSEARAGELFF,-,TRBV2,TRBJ2-2,-
TGTGCCAGCAGCTTAGGGGGGGGACCCTCCTACGAGCAGTACTTC,CASSLGGGPSYEQYF,-,TRBV5-6,TRBJ2-7,once
TGTGCCAGCAGCTTAGACAGGGGCCTTGGCTACACCTTC,CASSLDRGLGYTF,TRBD1,TRBV7-2,TRBJ1-2,-
TGTGCCAGCAGTGGGGCCCTACGGGAGCAGTACTTC,CASSGALREQYF,-,TRBV2,TRBJ2-7,-
TGTGCCAGCACTCGCTCGGGGACGGGGCAGTACTTC,CASTRSGTGQYF,-,TRBV28,TRBJ2-7,-
TGTGCCAGCAGCTTAGGACCATATGGCTACACCTTC,CASSLGPYGYTF,-,TRBV13,TRBJ1-2,-
TGTGCCAGCAGCTTGTTACCTGTCCGGGAGACCCAGTACTTC,CASSLLPVRETQYF,-,TRBV5-6,TRBJ2-5,-
TGTGCCAGCAGCCAAGCCTTAGGACAGGACTATGGCTACACCTTC,CASSQALGQDYGYTF,TRBD1,TRBV4-2,TRBJ1-2,-
TGTGCCAGTAGTCCCACCAGGGGGGGCGAGCAGTACTTC,CASSPTRGGEQYF,-,TRBV19,TRBJ2-7,-